Shown below are 22 T cell receptor beta chains from a single sample sequenced in a study of blood T cell repertoires in COVID-19. Clones were read by immunoSEQ multiplex PCR, and TCRdb kept only the in-frame ones, dropping some. The sample has 380,000 or so clones; approximately 88% are singletons. The sequenced material came from PBMCs or T cells enriched from blood (not recorded which). The receptors stem from a young woman with acute COVID-19.

The chain employs TRBV2 and TRBJ1-4; 9 bases align to TRBD1. The trim removed 3 bases at V and 7 bases at J, leaving 6 bases unmatched. Looked up from germline, CDR1 is SNHLY and CDR2 is FYNNEI. This CDR3 region has 15 residues. CDR3 in amino acids: CASSEGGQGVEKLFF. CDR3 DNA: TGTGCCAGCAGTGAGGGGGGACAGGGTGTTGAAAAACTGTTTTTT.

The rearrangement links TRBV13 to TRBJ1-1; 7 bases are a match to TRBD1. In germline, CDR1 is PRHDT, CDR2 FYEKMQ (reference sequence). After removal of 5 bases from V and 2 bases from J, the junction contained 5 bases not matched to a gene. CDR3 length: 14 residues. As DNA, the CDR3 is TGTGCCAGCAGCCCAGGGACAGCTAACACTGAAGCTTTCTTT. It yields the protein CASSPGTANTEAFF. Combining the CDR3 with reference TRBV13 and TRBJ1-1 gives the whole variable domain AAGVIQSPRHLIKEKRETATLKCYPIPRHDTVYWYQQGPGQDPQFLISFYEKMQSDKGSIPDRFSAQQFSDYHSELNMSSLELGDSALYFCASSPGTANTEAFFGQGTRLTVV.

J is TRBJ2-7 and V is TRBV9; 11 nucleotides match TRBD2. Germline lookup yields CDR1 SGDLS and CDR2 YYNGEE. CDR3 length equals 16 residues. Trimming removed 0 bases from V and 6 bases from J; junction bases left unmatched: 8. In nucleotides, the CDR3 is TGTGCCAGCAGCGTAGGACTAGCGGGGATAAGGGGCGAGCAGTACTTC. Protein sequence: CASSVGLAGIRGEQYF.

The chain is built from TRBV10-1 and TRBJ1-2, with D uncertain. The CDR3 has 15 residues. V was pared by 7 bases and J by 1 base, with 16 bases between. Germline CDR1 and CDR2: WNHNN and SYGVQD (reference sequence). The CDR3, as DNA: TGCGCCAGCAATAGCTCGGGAAACTTTAACTATGGCTACACCTTC. Encoded protein: CASNSSGNFNYGYTF.

The chain couples TRBV2 to TRBJ1-1; D is ambiguous. V was cut by 4 bases and J by 5 bases, with 8 bases left in between. Germline CDR1 is SNHLY and CDR2 is FYNNEI. This CDR3 contains 12 residues. DNA of the CDR3: TGTGCCAGCAGTGGGCGAGGGACTGAAGCTTTCTTT. Protein: CASSGRGTEAFF.

This clone was counted once. The chain carries TRBV19 and TRBJ1-2; TRBD1 might be the D (6 bases). From germline, CDR1 is LNHDA and CDR2 SQIVND (reference sequence). CDR3 length: 15 amino acids. V was cut by 4 bases and J by 8 bases, with 20 bases left in between. In nucleotides, the CDR3 is TGTGCCAGTAGTACCATTTCCGGGACAATTATCGGCTACACCTTC. It yields the protein CASSTISGTIIGYTF.

The CDR3 is CASSGTGRSYEQYF. CDR3 DNA sequence: TGTGCCAGCTCGGGGACAGGGCGATCCTACGAGCAGTACTTC. The chain recombines TRBV7-9 with TRBJ2-7, with 9 positions matching TRBD1. CDR3 size: 14 residues. Germline CDR1 is SEHNR and CDR2 is FQNEAQ (reference sequence). Trimming took 8 bases from V and 1 from J; bases not matched to a gene: 6.

The chain combines TRBV4-1 with TRBJ2-2; D gene ambiguous. Per germline, CDR1 MGHRA and CDR2 YSYEKL. CDR3 size: 16 residues. The V end lost 0 bases, the J end lost 6 bases, and 14 bases lay between the germline ends. CDR3 in amino acids: CASSQEGLTSSGELFF. The CDR3 region has the DNA TGCGCCAGCAGCCAAGAGGGTTTGACTTCCTCCGGGGAGCTGTTTTTT.

This chain joins TRBV5-5 and TRBJ1-2; TRBD1 matches 9 bases. Trimming cost V 5 bases and J 7 bases; bases outside gene matches: 6. The CDR3 extends over 13 amino acids. The germline gives CDR1 SGHKS, CDR2 YYEKEE (reference sequence). The CDR3 loop is CASRGQGLGGYTF. CDR3 DNA sequence: TGTGCCAGCAGAGGACAGGGGTTGGGTGGCTACACCTTC.

The chain couples TRBV24-1 to TRBJ2-2; 7 bases are a match to TRBD1. The CDR3 has 16 residues. Germline CDR1 is KGHDR and CDR2 is SFDVKD. V trimming: 5 bases; J trimming: 1 base; junction bases outside the gene matches: 6. CDR3: CATSGRQGGNTGELFF. Written as DNA, the CDR3 is TGTGCCACCAGTGGCAGACAGGGTGGGAACACCGGGGAGCTGTTTTTT.

The rearrangement uses TRBV5-1 and TRBJ2-2; possible D gene TRBD1, 6 bases. CDR3 length: 15 residues. V lost 5 bases and J lost 0, with 11 bases in between. Germline CDR1 is SGHRS and CDR2 is YFSETQ. DNA for the CDR3: TGCGCCAGCAGGCCAGGGACAACGAACACCGGGGAGCTGTTTTTT. Translated: CASRPGTTNTGELFF. The complete variable domain, with remaining parts taken from reference TRBV5-1 and TRBJ2-2, reads KAGVTQTPRYLIKTRGQQVTLSCSPISGHRSVSWYQQTPGQGLQFLFEYFSETQRNKGNFPGRFSGRQFSNSRSEMNVSTLELGDSALYLCASRPGTTNTGELFFGEGSRLTVL.

V usage is TRBV5-8 and J usage is TRBJ2-2; tentative D call: TRBD1 (5 bases). With 4 bases removed from V and 8 bases from J, the gap between germline ends came to 18 bases. This CDR3 spans 15 amino acids. Germline loops: CDR1 SGHTS, CDR2 YDEGEE. CDR3 amino acids: CASSPTGRVRGELFF. The CDR3 bases are TGTGCCAGCAGCCCCACGGGCAGGGTGAGAGGGGAGCTGTTTTTT.

The CDR3 region has the DNA TGTGCCAGCAGCCCAAGCAGGGCGACAGGGGGTCGTAGCAATCAGCCCCAGCATTTT. Residues: CASSPSRATGGRSNQPQHF. V and J are TRBV7-6 and TRBJ1-5, with 9 bases identical to TRBD1. The germline gives CDR1 SGHVS, CDR2 FNYEAQ. J gave up 0 bases and V 5 bases, and 14 bases lay outside the gene matches. The CDR3 is 19 amino acids.

The CDR3 region has the DNA TGTGCCAGCAGCTTTAGCCGCACAGATACGCAGTATTTT. This codes for CASSFSRTDTQYF. V gene TRBV5-4 combines with J gene TRBJ2-3; no definite D call. With 2 bases removed from V and 1 base from J, the gap between germline ends came to 5 bases. Germline CDR1 is SGHNT and CDR2 is YYREEE (reference sequence). The CDR3 has 13 residues.

The chain combines TRBV27 with TRBJ2-7, with 8 bases lining up with TRBD1. The CDR3 runs to 15 residues. In germline, CDR1 is MNHEY, CDR2 SMNVEV (reference sequence). With V trimmed by 4 bases and J by 1 base, 6 bases remained unmatched. The CDR3: CASSSGQGKSYEQYF. CDR3 in DNA: TGTGCCAGCAGTTCAGGACAGGGCAAGTCCTACGAGCAGTACTTC.

This chain joins TRBV5-4 and TRBJ2-1, with D possibly TRBD2 on 7 matching bases. Germline lookup yields CDR1 SGHNT and CDR2 YYREEE (reference sequence). Trimming left V 2 bases short and J 7 bases short, with 19 bases between. The CDR3 has 16 amino acids. The chain's CDR3 is CASSLSPGGQRNEQFF. The CDR3 DNA is TGTGCCAGCAGCTTATCTCCCGGGGGGCAAAGGAATGAGCAGTTCTTC.

The chain uses TRBV7-9 and TRBJ2-5, with TRBD1 identical over 10 bases. Losses at the gene ends were 5 bases for V and 5 bases for J; bases not matched to a gene: 5. The V gene's germline CDR1 is SEHNR and CDR2 FQNEAQ (reference sequence). This CDR3 has 14 amino acids. The CDR3 DNA is TGTGCCAGCAGCCCGGACAGGGGGTGGGAGACCCAGTACTTC. It yields the protein CASSPDRGWETQYF. Full variable domain (missing parts from reference TRBV7-9 and TRBJ2-5): DTGVSQNPRHKITKRGQNVTFRCDPISEHNRLYWYRQTLGQGPEFLTYFQNEAQLEKSRLLSDRFSAERPKGSFSTLEIQRTEQGDSAMYLCASSPDRGWETQYFGPGTRLLVL.

CDR3 sequence: CASSPGQGGNEKLFF. CDR3 nucleotides: TGCGCCAGCAGCCCGGGACAGGGAGGTAATGAAAAACTGTTTTTT. The gene calls are TRBV5-1 and TRBJ1-4; 9 positions match TRBD1. The CDR3 runs to 15 residues. The germline CDR1 and CDR2 sequences are SGHRS and YFSETQ. Unmatched junction bases numbered 5, after V lost 4 bases and J lost 4 bases.

The V call is TRBV5-1, the J call TRBJ1-2; 7 nucleotides agree with TRBD1. Looked up from germline, CDR1 is SGHRS and CDR2 is YFSETQ. Trimming removed 4 bases from V and 0 bases from J; junction bases left unmatched: 6. The CDR3 is 15 amino acids. CDR3 loop: CASSTGTVANYGYTF. The CDR3 DNA sequence: TGCGCCAGCAGCACCGGGACAGTAGCTAACTATGGCTACACCTTC.

V usage is TRBV24-1 and J usage is TRBJ2-3, with D perhaps matching TRBD2 (6 bases). V was pared by 8 bases and J by 8 bases, with 13 bases between. The CDR3 length is 12 residues. Germline V gene sequence: CDR1 KGHDR, CDR2 SFDVKD. DNA of the CDR3: TGTGCCACCAACGGAGGGAGAGGTACGCAGTATTTT. Its protein product is CATNGGRGTQYF.

This rearrangement joins TRBV5-1 to TRBJ1-2; D is possibly TRBD1 (5 bases). Trimming pared 4 bases from V and 5 bases from J, leaving 24 bases between. Germline V lookup: CDR1 SGHRS, CDR2 YFSETQ. The CDR3 sequence is 17 residues long. The DNA of the CDR3 is TGCGCCAGCAGCCTTGTGGGATTTTCGACAGCTCCTTATGGCTACACCTTC. Translating it yields CASSLVGFSTAPYGYTF.

The rearrangement links TRBV29-1 to TRBJ2-1; 10 bases agree with TRBD2. CDR1 is SQVTM, CDR2 ANQGSEA, per germline. V was clipped by 4 bases and J by 3 bases; unmatched bases: 6. This CDR3 has 15 amino acids. The CDR3 loop is CSVGGLAGVYNEQFF. In nucleotides, the CDR3 is TGCAGCGTTGGGGGCCTAGCGGGGGTCTACAATGAGCAGTTCTTC.